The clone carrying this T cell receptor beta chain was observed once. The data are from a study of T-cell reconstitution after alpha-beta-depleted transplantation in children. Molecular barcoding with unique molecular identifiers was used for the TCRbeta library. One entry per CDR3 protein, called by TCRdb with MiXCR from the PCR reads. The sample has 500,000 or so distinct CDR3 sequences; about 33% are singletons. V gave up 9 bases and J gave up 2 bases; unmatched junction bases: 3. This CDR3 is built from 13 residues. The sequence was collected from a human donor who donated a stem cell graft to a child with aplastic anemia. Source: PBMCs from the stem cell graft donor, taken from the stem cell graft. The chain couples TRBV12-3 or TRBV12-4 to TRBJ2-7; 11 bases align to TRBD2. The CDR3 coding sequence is TGTGCCAGTTTAGCGGGAGGGACCTACGAGCAGTACTTC. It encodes CASLAGGTYEQYF.